A single sample gave rise to the 8 T cell receptor beta chains below, sequenced in a study of T cells in Graves' hyperthyroidism and ophthalmopathy (dated by TCRdb to between 2018 and 2020). The library was produced with multiplex PCR. Instrument used: Illumina HiSeq 2000. TCR beta CDR3 regions were amplified from RNA transcripts. For the first round of RT-PCR on the TCR CDR3, the HTBI primer set was used together with the Qiagen OneStep RT-PCR kit. Using fastp trimming at Q25 and MiXCR clonotype assembly, TCRdb reanalyzed the public sequencing data and kept in-frame beta chains. Every entry covers one CDR3 protein and lists the most common genes and DNA from its rows. This sample comprises hundreds of thousands of distinct CDR3 sequences, roughly 14% of them detected only once. Roughly 8% of the sample goes to the ten largest clones. The sample comprised blood. The receptors come from a woman under 30 with Graves' hyperthyroidism.

This clonotype was seen repeatedly, ten times or more. The J gene is TRBJ1-1, the V gene TRBV30; 7 bases align to TRBD1. The germline V gene encodes CDR1 GTSNPN and CDR2 SVGIG (reference sequence). The CDR3 spans 12 residues. The junction had 4 bases not matched to a gene; V was cut back by 5 bases and J by 4 bases. The CDR3: CAWAQGSTEAFF. The CDR3 nucleotides are TGTGCCTGGGCACAGGGGAGCACTGAAGCTTTCTTT.

This clonotype showed up just a few times. The rearrangement uses TRBV19 and TRBJ1-2; TRBD1 matches at 7 bases. Trimming at V came to 6 bases and at J to 5 bases, leaving 6 bases not matched to a gene. Germline V lookup: CDR1 LNHDA, CDR2 SQIVND (reference sequence). The CDR3 runs to 13 residues. The CDR3 DNA follows: TGTGCCAGTAGAGAAGGGGGCTGGTATGGCTACACCTTC. Its protein product is CASREGGWYGYTF.

This clonotype was picked up a small number of times. The rearrangement links TRBV4-1 to TRBJ1-2; 8 nucleotides agree with TRBD1. The CDR3 covers 15 residues. With 1 base clipped from V and 4 bases from J, the junction kept 5 bases outside the gene matches. The germline gives CDR1 MGHRA, CDR2 YSYEKL. CDR3 in amino acids: CASSQVRGRIYGYTF. The DNA for the CDR3 is TGCGCCAGCAGCCAAGTCAGGGGGCGCATCTATGGCTACACCTTC.

The chain employs TRBV6-9 and TRBJ2-7; 10 positions agree with TRBD1. The CDR3 length is 14 residues. Looked up from germline, CDR1 is MNHGY and CDR2 is SVAAGI. Trimming cost V 4 bases and J 4 bases; bases outside gene matches: 4. The CDR3 protein is CASSWTGGRYEQYF. CDR3 coding DNA: TGTGCCAGCAGTTGGACAGGGGGGCGATACGAGCAGTACTTC.

This clonotype was counted ten times or more. The V gene is TRBV5-8, the J gene TRBJ2-3; 15 positions agree with TRBD2. V was pared by 2 bases and J by 2 bases, with 6 bases of the junction left unmatched. The germline V gene encodes CDR1 SGHTS and CDR2 YDEGEE. This CDR3 has 18 amino acids. CDR3 sequence (DNA): TGTGCCAGCAGCTTTGGACTAGCGGGGGGGCGTATCACAGATACGCAGTATTTT. Translation: CASSFGLAGGRITDTQYF. The variable domain in full, with the rest retrieved from reference TRBV5-8 and TRBJ2-3, is EAGVTQSPTHLIKTRGQQATLRCSPISGHTSVYWYQQALGLGLQFLLWYDEGEERNRGNFPPRFSGRQFPNYSSELNVNALELEDSALYLCASSFGLAGGRITDTQYFGPGTRLTVL.

This clonotype occurred a few times. The chain recombines TRBV19 with TRBJ2-1; possibly TRBD1 for D (5 bases). The V gene lost 3 bases and the J gene lost 3 bases, with 12 bases spanning the gap. This CDR3 comprises 15 residues. In germline, CDR1 is LNHDA, CDR2 SQIVND (reference sequence). CDR3 sequence: CASSIDGALYNEQFF. The DNA of the CDR3 is TGTGCCAGTAGTATCGATGGGGCACTCTACAATGAGCAGTTCTTC.

This clonotype is a singleton in its sample. This sequence joins TRBV12-3 or TRBV12-4 and TRBJ1-5, with D perhaps TRBD1 (6 bases). The CDR3 totals 15 residues. Trimming left V 5 bases short and J 2 bases short, with 13 bases between. This CDR3 is CASSNQGTGNQPQHF. Written as DNA, the CDR3 is TGTGCCAGCAGTAATCAGGGGACCGGCAATCAGCCCCAGCATTTT.

The sample holds many counts of this clonotype. The gene calls are TRBV24-1 and TRBJ2-3, with D perhaps being TRBD1 or TRBD2 (5 bases each). CDR3 length: 15 residues. The V gene's germline CDR1 is KGHDR and CDR2 SFDVKD. Trimming cost V 5 bases and J 4 bases, with 15 bases left between them. The CDR3 is CATSVLAGPADTQYF. The CDR3 DNA reads as TGTGCCACCAGTGTGCTAGCAGGGCCCGCAGATACGCAGTATTTT.